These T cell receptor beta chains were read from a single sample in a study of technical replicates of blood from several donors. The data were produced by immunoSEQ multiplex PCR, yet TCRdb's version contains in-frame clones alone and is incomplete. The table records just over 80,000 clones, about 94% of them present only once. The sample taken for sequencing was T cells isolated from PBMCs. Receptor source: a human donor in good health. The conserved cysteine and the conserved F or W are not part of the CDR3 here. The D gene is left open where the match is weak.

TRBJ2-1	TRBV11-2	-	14	ASSLGPYYPNNEQF
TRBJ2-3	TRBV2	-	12	ASSRGDGADTQY
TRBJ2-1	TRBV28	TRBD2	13	ASKGVAGYYNEQF
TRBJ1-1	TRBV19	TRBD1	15	ASSYADRELPNTEAF
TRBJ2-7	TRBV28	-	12	ASSLSLPDYEQY
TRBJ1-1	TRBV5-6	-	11	ASSVGLNTEAF
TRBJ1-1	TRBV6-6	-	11	ASKIGQNTEAF
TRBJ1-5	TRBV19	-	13	ASSIGSRDNQPQH
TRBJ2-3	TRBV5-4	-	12	ASSSRTDTDTQY
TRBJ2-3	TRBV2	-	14	ASSGPRGGGTDTQY
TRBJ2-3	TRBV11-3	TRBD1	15	ASSLGDRFASTDTQY
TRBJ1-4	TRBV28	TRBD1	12	ASSWDRGNEKLF
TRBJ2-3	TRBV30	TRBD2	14	AWSVKLAGSTDTQY
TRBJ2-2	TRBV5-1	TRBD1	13	ASSLDPGGKGELF
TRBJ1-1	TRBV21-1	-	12	ASARPDRPQGAF
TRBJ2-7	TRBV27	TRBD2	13	ASSPSSGRFYEQY
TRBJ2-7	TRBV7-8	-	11	ASSPAISYEQY
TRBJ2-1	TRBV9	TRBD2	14	ASSVVSGGPYNEQF
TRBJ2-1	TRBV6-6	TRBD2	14	ASSLIRLAGYNEQF
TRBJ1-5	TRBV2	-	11	AGSGAINQPQH
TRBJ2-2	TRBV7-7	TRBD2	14	ASSPGTSGLTGELF
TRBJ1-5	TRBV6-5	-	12	ASSESGYAQPQH
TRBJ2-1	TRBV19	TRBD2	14	ASSQLALTSYNEQF
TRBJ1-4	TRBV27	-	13	ASSWRMGAGEKLF
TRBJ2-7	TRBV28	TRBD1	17	ASSLVSELEGARDWEQY
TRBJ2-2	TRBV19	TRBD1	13	ASLEGTGGHGELF
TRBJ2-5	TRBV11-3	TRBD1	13	ASSLRDSEKETQY
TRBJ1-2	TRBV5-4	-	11	ASSATGGYGYT
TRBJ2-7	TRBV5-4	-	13	ASSLGALTSYEQY
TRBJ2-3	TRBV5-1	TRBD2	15	ASSLGLAGGHTDTQY
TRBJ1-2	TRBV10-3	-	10	AINKGDVGYT
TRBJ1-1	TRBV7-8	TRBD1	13	ASSFPGQLNTEAF
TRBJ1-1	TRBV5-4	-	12	ASSLGRENTEAF
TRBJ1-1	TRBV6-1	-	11	ASSENRNTEAF
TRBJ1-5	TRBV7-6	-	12	ASSSGQSNQPQH
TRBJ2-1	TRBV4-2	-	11	ASSQAGFNEQF
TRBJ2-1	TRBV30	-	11	AWSVNLENEQF
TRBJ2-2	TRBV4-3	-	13	ASSQAVTNTGELF
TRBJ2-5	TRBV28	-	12	ASSFPMSGETQY
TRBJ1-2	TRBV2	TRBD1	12	ASSTGGSNYGYT
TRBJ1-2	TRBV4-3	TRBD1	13	ASSQEDRGNYGYT
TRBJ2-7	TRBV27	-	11	ASSLHSSYEQY
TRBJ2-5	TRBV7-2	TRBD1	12	ASSSGTGQETQY
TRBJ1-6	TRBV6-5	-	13	ASSWTSSYNSPLH
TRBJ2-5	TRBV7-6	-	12	ASSLRRGEETQY
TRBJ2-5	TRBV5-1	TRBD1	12	ASSLTGYQETQY
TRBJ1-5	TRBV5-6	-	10	ASSLARGTQH
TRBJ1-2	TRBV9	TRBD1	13	ASSVGDRGLYGYT
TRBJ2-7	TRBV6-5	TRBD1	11	ASSSTTGAEQY
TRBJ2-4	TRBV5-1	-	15	ASTRETGALAKNIQY
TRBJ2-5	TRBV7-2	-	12	ASSFFSRGETQY
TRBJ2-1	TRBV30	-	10	AWSVSGNEQF
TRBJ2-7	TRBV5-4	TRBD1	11	ASSPTGGNEQY